This TCR beta chain came from a study of spatial heterogeneity in lung cancer. The time point: sample taken at primary tumor resection. Researchers sequenced whole RNA taken from tumor, nontumor lung or frozen PBMC without sorting. The CDR3 has 11 residues. Germline-derived CDR1 and CDR2 are DFQATT and SNEGSKA (reference sequence). The ends were cut back, 6 bases at V and 8 bases at J, with 11 bases in the middle. TCRdb fed the 5' RACE reads into MiXCR, producing one record per CDR3 protein. Altogether around 60,000 distinct CDR3 sequences are present, approximately 8% being singletons, with the ten largest covering about 15%.

The gene calls are TRBV20-1 and TRBJ2-1, with D possibly being TRBD1 or TRBD2 (7 bases each). This TCR was recovered from a female donor with early-stage non-small cell lung cancer. The sequencing used PBMCs, collected at surgery. CDR3 sequence (DNA): TGCAGTGCGGGAGGGGGCGATGAGCAGTTCTTC. As protein: CSAGGGDEQFF.